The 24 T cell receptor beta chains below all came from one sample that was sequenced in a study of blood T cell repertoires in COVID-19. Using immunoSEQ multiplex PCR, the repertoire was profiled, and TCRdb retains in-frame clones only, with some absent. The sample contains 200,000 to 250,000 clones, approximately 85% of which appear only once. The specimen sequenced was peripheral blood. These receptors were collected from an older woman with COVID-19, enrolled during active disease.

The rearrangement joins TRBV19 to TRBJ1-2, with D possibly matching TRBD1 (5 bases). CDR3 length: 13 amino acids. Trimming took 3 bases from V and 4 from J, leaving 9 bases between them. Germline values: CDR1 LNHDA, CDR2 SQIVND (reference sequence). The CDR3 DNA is TGTGCCAGTAGTATTTCGCAGGGCTATGGCTACACCTTC. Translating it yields CASSISQGYGYTF. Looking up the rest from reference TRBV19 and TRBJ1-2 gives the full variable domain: DGGITQSPKYLFRKEGQNVTLSCEQNLNHDAMYWYRQDPGQGLRLIYYSQIVNDFQKGDIAEGYSVSREKKESFPLTVTSAQKNPTAFYLCASSISQGYGYTFGSGTRLTVV.

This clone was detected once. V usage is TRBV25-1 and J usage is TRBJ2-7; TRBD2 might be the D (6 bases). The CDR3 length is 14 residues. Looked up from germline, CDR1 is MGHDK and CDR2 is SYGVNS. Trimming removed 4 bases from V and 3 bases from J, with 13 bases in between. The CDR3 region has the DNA TGTGCCAGCAGTGCAGGAGGGTCCTACTACGAGCAGTACTTC. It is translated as CASSAGGSYYEQYF.

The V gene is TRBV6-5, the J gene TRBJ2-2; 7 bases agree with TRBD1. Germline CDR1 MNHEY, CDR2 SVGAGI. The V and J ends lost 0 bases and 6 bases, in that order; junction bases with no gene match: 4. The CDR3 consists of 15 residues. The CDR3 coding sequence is TGTGCCAGCAGTTACTCGCCCGACAGGGCCGGGGAGCTGTTTTTT. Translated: CASSYSPDRAGELFF.

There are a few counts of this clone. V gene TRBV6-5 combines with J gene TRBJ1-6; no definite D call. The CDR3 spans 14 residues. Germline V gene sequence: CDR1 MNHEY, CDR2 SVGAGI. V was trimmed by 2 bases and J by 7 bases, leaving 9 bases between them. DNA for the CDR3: TGTGCCAGCAGTTACAGCCCCCAAAATTCACCCCTCCACTTT. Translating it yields CASSYSPQNSPLHF.

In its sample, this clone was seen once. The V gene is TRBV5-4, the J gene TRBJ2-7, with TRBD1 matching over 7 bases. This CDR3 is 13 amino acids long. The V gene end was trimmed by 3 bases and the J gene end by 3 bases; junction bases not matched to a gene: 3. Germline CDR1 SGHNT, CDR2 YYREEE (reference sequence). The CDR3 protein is CASSSTGFYEQYF. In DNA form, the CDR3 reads TGTGCCAGCAGCTCGACAGGGTTCTACGAGCAGTACTTC.

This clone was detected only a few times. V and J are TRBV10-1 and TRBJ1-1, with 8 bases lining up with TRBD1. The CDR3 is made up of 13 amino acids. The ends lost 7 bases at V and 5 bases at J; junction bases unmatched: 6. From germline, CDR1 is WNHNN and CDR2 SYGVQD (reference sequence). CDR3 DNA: TGCGCCAGCACTTCAACAGGGGGGACTGAAGCTTTCTTT. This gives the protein CASTSTGGTEAFF.

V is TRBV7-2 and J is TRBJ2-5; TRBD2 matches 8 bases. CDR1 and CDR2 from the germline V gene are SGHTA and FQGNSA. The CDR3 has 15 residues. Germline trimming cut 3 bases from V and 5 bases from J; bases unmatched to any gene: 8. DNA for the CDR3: TGTGCCAGCAGCTTTGGGAGCGGGGGCGGTGAGACCCAGTACTTC. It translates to CASSFGSGGGETQYF.

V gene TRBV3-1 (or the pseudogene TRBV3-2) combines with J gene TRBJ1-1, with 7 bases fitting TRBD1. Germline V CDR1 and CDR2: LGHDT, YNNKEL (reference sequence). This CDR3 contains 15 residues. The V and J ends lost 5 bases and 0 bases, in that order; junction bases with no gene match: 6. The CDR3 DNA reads TGTGCCAGCAGCTTTGACAGGGTAATGAACACTGAAGCTTTCTTT. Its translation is CASSFDRVMNTEAFF.

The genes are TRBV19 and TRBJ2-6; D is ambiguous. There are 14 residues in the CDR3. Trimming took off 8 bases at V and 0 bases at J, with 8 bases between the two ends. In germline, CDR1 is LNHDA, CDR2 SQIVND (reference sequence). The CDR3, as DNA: TGTGCCAGTGCACTTGGCTCTGGGGCCAACGTCCTGACTTTC. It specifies CASALGSGANVLTF. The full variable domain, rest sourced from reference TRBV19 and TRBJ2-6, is DGGITQSPKYLFRKEGQNVTLSCEQNLNHDAMYWYRQDPGQGLRLIYYSQIVNDFQKGDIAEGYSVSREKKESFPLTVTSAQKNPTAFYLCASALGSGANVLTFGAGSRLTVL.

The CDR3 loop is CASSVRVTYEQYF. In nucleotides, the CDR3 is TGTGCCAGCAGTGTTCGGGTTACCTACGAGCAGTACTTC. The J gene is TRBJ2-7, the V gene TRBV12-3 or TRBV12-4; D unclear. The ends were cut back, 5 bases at V and 2 bases at J, with 10 bases in the middle. This CDR3 region has 13 residues.

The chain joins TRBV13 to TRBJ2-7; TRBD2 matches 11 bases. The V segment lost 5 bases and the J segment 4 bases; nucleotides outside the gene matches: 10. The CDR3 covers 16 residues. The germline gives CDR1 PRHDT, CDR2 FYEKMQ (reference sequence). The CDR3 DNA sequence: TGTGCCAGCAGCCTCCTAGCGGGAGGTCAGCCTTACGAGCAGTACTTC. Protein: CASSLLAGGQPYEQYF.

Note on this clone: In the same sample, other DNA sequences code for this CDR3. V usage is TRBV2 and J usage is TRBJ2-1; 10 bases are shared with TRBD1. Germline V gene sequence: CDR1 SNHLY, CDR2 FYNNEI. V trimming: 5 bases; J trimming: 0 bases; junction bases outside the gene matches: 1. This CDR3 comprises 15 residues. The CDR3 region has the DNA TGTGCCAGCAGTCGACAGGGGGCCTCCTACAATGAGCAGTTCTTC. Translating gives CASSRQGASYNEQFF. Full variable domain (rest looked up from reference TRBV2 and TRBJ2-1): EPEVTQTPSHQVTQMGQEVILRCVPISNHLYFYWYRQILGQKVEFLVSFYNNEISEKSEIFDDQFSVERPDGSNFTLKIRSTKLEDSAMYFCASSRQGASYNEQFFGPGTRLTVL.

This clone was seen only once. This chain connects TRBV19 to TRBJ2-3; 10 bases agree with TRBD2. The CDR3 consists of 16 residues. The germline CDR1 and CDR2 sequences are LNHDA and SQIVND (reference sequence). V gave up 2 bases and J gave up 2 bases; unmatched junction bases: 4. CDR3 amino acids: CASSISSGGITDTQYF. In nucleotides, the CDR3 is TGTGCCAGTAGTATATCTAGCGGGGGAATCACAGATACGCAGTATTTT.

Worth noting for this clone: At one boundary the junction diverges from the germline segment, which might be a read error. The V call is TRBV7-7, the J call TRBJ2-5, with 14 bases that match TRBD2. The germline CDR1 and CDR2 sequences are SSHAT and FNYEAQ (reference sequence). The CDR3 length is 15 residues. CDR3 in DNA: TGTGCTAGCAGCGCGGGACTAGCGGGGGTAGAGACCCAGTACTTC. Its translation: CASSAGLAGVETQYF.

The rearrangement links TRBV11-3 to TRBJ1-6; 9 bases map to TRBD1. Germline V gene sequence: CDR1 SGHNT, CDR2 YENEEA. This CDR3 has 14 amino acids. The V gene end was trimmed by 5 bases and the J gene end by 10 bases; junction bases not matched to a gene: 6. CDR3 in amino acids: CASSPGTGTSPLHF. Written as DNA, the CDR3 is TGTGCCAGCAGCCCCGGGACAGGGACATCACCCCTCCACTTT.

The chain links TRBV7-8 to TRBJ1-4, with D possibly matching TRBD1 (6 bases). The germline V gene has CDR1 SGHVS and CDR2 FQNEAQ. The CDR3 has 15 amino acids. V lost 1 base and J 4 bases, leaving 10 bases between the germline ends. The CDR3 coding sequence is TGTGCCAGCAGCTTAGGACAGGCAGATAATGAAAAACTGTTTTTT. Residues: CASSLGQADNEKLFF.

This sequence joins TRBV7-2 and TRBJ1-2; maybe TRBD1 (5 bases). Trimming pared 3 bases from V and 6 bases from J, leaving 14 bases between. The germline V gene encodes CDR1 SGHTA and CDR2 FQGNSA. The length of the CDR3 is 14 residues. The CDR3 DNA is TGTGCCAGCAGCTTTCCGTGGGGGGGGAATGGCTACACCTTC. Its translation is CASSFPWGGNGYTF.

CDR3 protein: CASSQVSTGELFF. In nucleotides, the CDR3 is TGTGCCAGCAGCCAGGTTAGCACCGGGGAGCTGTTTTTT. The J gene is TRBJ2-2, the V gene TRBV7-2; D not certain. The V gene's germline CDR1 is SGHTA and CDR2 FQGNSA. The CDR3 has 13 amino acids. The ends were cut back, 5 bases at V and 4 bases at J, with 8 bases in the middle. Full variable domain (outside the CDR3, taken from reference TRBV7-2 and TRBJ2-2): GAGVSQSPSNKVTEKGKDVELRCDPISGHTALYWYRQSLGQGLEFLIYFQGNSAPDKSGLPSDRFSAERTGGSVSTLTIQRTQQEDSAVYLCASSQVSTGELFFGEGSRLTVL.

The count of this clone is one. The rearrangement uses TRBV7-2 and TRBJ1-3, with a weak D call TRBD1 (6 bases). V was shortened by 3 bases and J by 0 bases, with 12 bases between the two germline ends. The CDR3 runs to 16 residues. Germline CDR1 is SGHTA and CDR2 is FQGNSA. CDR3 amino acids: CASSFGRGNSGNTIYF. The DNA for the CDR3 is TGTGCCAGCAGCTTCGGCAGGGGAAACTCTGGAAACACCATATATTTT.

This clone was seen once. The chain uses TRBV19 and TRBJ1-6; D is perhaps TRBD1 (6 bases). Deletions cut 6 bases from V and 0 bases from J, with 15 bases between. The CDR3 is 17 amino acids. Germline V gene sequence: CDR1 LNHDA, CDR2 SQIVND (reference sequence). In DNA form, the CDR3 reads TGTGCCAGTAGAGAACAGGGTTTCCTCTCCTATAATTCACCCCTCCACTTT. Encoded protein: CASREQGFLSYNSPLHF.

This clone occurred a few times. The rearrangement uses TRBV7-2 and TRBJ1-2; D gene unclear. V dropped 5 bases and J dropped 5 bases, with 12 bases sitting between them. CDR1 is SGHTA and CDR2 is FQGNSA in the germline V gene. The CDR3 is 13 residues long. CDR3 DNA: TGTGCCAGCAGCCCCCTAACTCAATATGGCTACACCTTC. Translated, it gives CASSPLTQYGYTF.

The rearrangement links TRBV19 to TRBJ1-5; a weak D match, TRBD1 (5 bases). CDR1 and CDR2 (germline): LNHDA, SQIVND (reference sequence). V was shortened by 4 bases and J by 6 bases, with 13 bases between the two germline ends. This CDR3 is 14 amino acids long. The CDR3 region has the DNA TGTGCCAGTAGTAGTCAGGGAATTGGTCAGCCCCAGCATTTT. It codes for CASSSQGIGQPQHF.

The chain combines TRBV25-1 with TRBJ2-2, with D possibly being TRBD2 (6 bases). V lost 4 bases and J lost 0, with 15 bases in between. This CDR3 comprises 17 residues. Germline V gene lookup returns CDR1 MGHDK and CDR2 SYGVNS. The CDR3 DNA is TGTGCCAGCAGTGGACACGCGGGGACTTCGAACACCGGGGAGCTGTTTTTT. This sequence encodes CASSGHAGTSNTGELFF.

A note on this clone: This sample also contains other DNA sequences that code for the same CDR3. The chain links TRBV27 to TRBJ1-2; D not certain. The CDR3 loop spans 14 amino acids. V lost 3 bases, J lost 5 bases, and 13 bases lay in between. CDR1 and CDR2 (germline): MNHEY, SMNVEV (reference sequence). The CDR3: CASSFRGQGYGYTF. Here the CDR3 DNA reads TGTGCCAGCAGTTTTCGAGGGCAAGGATATGGCTACACCTTC.